This T cell receptor (beta chain) was found in a study of shared clonotypes between healthy human individuals (dated by TCRdb to 2018 to 2021). Broadly, across the study: The cohort included three men and a couple of women between 18 and 49 years of age. For each donor, CD4 naive and CD4 memory were each run on three plates, CD8 naive on two plates, and CD8 memory on one plate. Blood TCR repertoires of five healthy adults were deeply sequenced to estimate repertoire size and the extent of clonotype sharing between individuals. Libraries were prepared and TCR repertoires were sequenced by different laboratories using diverse techniques, in order to increase sequencing depth and limit assay-specific biases. Leukapheresis yielded between about 0.94 and 8.9 billion PBMCs per donor. Findings and caveats that apply to the study as a whole: Compared with non-shared clonotypes, clonotypes shared by all four sorted-subset donors had higher generation probabilities. Estimated clonotype richness was generally larger for naive than for memory subsets. The genetic and exposure-history diversity represented was limited by the small number of donors. Incomplete sequencing was indicated by rarefaction of sorted-subset datasets, despite the large sequencing depth. Pairwise subsampling indicated that sequencing depth was expected to affect the degree of clonotype sharing among donors. About 5% of naive CD4, 3% to 4% of naive CD8, 2.3% of memory CD4, and 0.4% of memory CD8 clonotypes were shared across several donors. Sampling was restricted to blood, and TCR repertoires in tissues likely differ from the TCR repertoires found in blood.

Turning to this clone: Its antigen is still unknown. No quality values exist for individual bases; no much larger clone is one base distant.

Germline trimming: 5 bases from V, 2 bases from J; junction bases outside gene matches: 4. The CDR3 measures 15 amino acids from cysteine to phenylalanine. Solely the CDR3 DNA is kept, with 45 bases framed from the first base. The germline V gene sets CDR1 to KGHSH and CDR2 to LQKENI. Using the deep immunoSEQ assay, multiplex PCR amplified TCR CDR3 regions from genomic DNA. For each cell subset, the extracted genomic DNA was distributed evenly across all wells of several immunoSEQ 96-well plates, and each plate served as one replicate. For sorted subsets, each replicate PCR was loaded with roughly 200 ng genomic DNA, equivalent to 30,000 or so T cell genomes. Purified libraries were measured with a Qubit 3.0 fluorometer, size-checked on a Bioanalyzer 2100, and measured again with the KAPA Library Quantification kit. Every immunoSEQ 96-well plate was sequenced on a separate single-read 150-cycle Illumina NextSeq 550 flow cell. The authors' pipeline ran thus. The immunoSEQ output contained only junctional sequences without quality scores, so filtering could not match that applied to full-length reads. Sequences were annotated with PyIR, a Python wrapper for IgBLAST v1.9, using IMGT germline references to assign V/J genes and CDR3. Reads were filtered out if the reads had weak V/J assignments (E-value above 1e-6), no CDR3, stop codons, out-of-frame junctions, or ambiguous translated residues. V3J clonotypes were defined by identical inferred V gene, J gene, and CDR3 amino acid sequence. Percentage overlap between repertoires was computed as shared unique clonotypes divided by the size of the smaller repertoire. Repertoire richness was assessed with RTK rarefaction, the Chao1 estimator, and Recon v2.1 estimates of unobserved clonotypes. Generation probabilities were computed with OLGA for all TCRbeta clonotypes obtained by the gDNA method from several donors. The table was pulled from immuneACCESS by TCRdb, which kept in-frame rearrangements only. Such tables lose some clones; where checked, under half of the loss comes from unresolved V genes, and the rest has no known cause. Clonal size and the V and J genes are those of that table, whereas D and trimming came from the DNA. This sample has some 2,500,000 clones in its table, and under 95% of those were observed once. The biggest ten clones account for about 0.39% of the sample.

The donors were healthy, HIV-negative adults who had no recently reported acute infections or vaccinations. Only Caucasian adults living in Nashville, Tennessee, USA were represented among the donors. CD4+ T cells were enriched by magnetic negative selection, after which naive cells were positively selected on CD45RA and the negative fraction was taken as the memory subset. Blood was collected by leukapheresis, and PBMCs were isolated by Ficoll-Histopaque density gradient centrifugation and then cryopreserved in liquid nitrogen vapor phase. Analytical flow cytometry was used to check the purity and quantity of each magnetically sorted T cell population. Genomic DNA was isolated from each sorted fraction and quantified by UV absorbance on a Nanodrop 2000c.

The V and J genes are TRBV18 and TRBJ1-2, with 11 bases matching TRBD1. The sequenced sample consisted of naive CD4+ T cells from PBMCs. The meaning of the sample's cell subset or site label: CD45RA+ positively selected. This TCR was recovered from a man aged 18 to 29 in good health. Some clones in this sample may be carry-over from other donors' samples. CDR3 loop: CASSSGTGGNYGYTF. The sequence in DNA is TGTGCCAGCTCATCCGGGACAGGGGGGAACTATGGCTACACCTTC.